Reported below is one T cell receptor beta chain. The antigen remains undetermined. This entry belongs to a study of cytomegalovirus exposure and HLA in healthy donors. V gave up 6 bases and J gave up 5 bases, with 14 bases separating them. The length of the CDR3 is 14 residues. Germline CDR1 is LNHDA and CDR2 is SQIVND (reference sequence). Primers: 60 Vbeta forward and 13 Jbeta reverse. Assay used: immunoSEQ multiplex PCR; TCRdb lists only in-frame clones, some missing. Among 55,000 to 65,000 clones listed, more than 60% were seen once. Study findings and constraints: Another analysis was done later, and it associated 16,951 TCR beta sequences with HLA alleles at 0.05 false discovery rate. V- and J-gene trimming in TCR beta was tied to a missense DCLRE1C variant by an analysis performed later. Among TCR sequences, most were rare, though some public TCRs appeared in many donors. Excluded: some indistinguishable V segments such as TRBV6-2 and TRBV6-3.

Sequencing used PBMCs. The chain carries TRBV19 and TRBJ1-5; maybe TRBD1 (6 bases). This receptor was identified in a woman under 40 in good health and CMV-seronegative. CDR3 loop: CASSLWGLDQPQHF. CDR3 DNA sequence: TGTGCCAGTAGCCTATGGGGGCTGGATCAGCCCCAGCATTTT.